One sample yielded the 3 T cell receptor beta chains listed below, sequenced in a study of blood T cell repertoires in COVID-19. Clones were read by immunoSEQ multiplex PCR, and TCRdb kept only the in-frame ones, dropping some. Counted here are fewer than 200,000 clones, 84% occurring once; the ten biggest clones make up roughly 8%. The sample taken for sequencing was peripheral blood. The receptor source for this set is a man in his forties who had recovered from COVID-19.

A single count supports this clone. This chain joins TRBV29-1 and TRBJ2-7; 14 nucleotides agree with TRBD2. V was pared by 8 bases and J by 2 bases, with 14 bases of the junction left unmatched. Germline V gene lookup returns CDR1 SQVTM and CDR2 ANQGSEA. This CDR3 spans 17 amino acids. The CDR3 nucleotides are TGCAGCCCTTCCGGGACTAGCGGGAGTCTTTGCGCCTACGAGCAGTACTTC. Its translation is CSPSGTSGSLCAYEQYF.

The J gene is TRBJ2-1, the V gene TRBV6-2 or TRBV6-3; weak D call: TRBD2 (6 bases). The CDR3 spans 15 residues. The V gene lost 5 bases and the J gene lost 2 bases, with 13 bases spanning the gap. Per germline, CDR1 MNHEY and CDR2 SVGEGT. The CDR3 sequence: CASSRAGPAYNEQFF. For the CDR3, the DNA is TGTGCCAGCAGTCGTGCGGGGCCCGCCTACAATGAGCAGTTCTTC.

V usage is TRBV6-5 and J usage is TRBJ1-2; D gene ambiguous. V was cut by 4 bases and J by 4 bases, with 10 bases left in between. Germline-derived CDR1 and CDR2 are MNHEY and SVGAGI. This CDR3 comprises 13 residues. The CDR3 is CASSLGPSYGYTF. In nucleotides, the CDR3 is TGTGCCAGCAGTTTGGGCCCCTCCTATGGCTACACCTTC.